The T cell receptor beta chain described here comes from a study of identical twins' blood T cells. Overall study results and limits: Mainly, cloneset size products determined shared clonotypes, twins included. Even for out-of-frame TCRbeta, twins reportedly shared V gene usage much more than unrelated donors.

All three twin pairs grew up together with likely shared infections and vaccines. V was clipped by 7 bases and J by 3 bases, with 7 bases between them. The CDR3 sequence is 11 residues long. CDR1 is MDHEN and CDR2 is SYDVKM in the germline V gene. TCR cDNA libraries came from RNA via a modified published protocol. One entry per CDR3 protein, called by TCRdb with MiXCR from the 5' RACE reads. This sample carries a few hundred thousand distinct CDR3 sequences, 28% of them seen once, and the ten largest clones take roughly 5.5%. To note about this clonotype: Its target is unknown. This sequence may be a read error, since a much larger clone differs from it by one base.

This chain uses TRBV28 with TRBJ2-7; D remains unclear. The receptor was isolated from a woman aged 18-55 years in good health. The sample comprised PBMCs. The CDR3 region is CASTHVYEQYF. The CDR3 nucleotides read TGTGCCAGCACTCACGTCTACGAGCAGTACTTC. The whole variable domain, remainder taken from reference TRBV28 and TRBJ2-7, is DVKVTQSSRYLVKRTGEKVFLECVQDMDHENMFWYRQDPGLGLRLIYFSYDVKMKEKGDIPEGYSVSREKKERFSLILESASTNQTSMYLCASTHVYEQYFGPGTRLTVT.